This passage covers 8 T cell receptor beta chains from one sample sequenced in a study of long-term antiretroviral therapy in people with HIV. Investigators performed immunoSEQ version v3.0 at survey level. Clones were read by immunoSEQ multiplex PCR, and TCRdb kept only the in-frame ones, dropping some. The profile shows 20,000 to 25,000 clones, around 76% of them singletons. The source was unsorted PBMCs, collected 1.7 to 1.8 years before starting antiretroviral therapy. These receptors all stem from a woman between 40 and 50 years old with HIV.

The genes are TRBV18 and TRBJ2-1; 9 nucleotides align to TRBD2. This CDR3 has 17 amino acids. Germline trimming cut 3 bases from V and 4 bases from J; bases unmatched to any gene: 10. The germline V gene has CDR1 KGHSH and CDR2 LQKENI. CDR3 bases: TGTGCCAGCTCACCCCCCTCACTAGCGGGTCATTACAATGAGCAGTTCTTC. Protein: CASSPPSLAGHYNEQFF.

The chain has TRBV5-5 and TRBJ1-2; 9 nucleotides line up with TRBD1. Germline CDR1 SGHKS, CDR2 YYEKEE (reference sequence). Losses at the gene ends were 2 bases for V and 4 bases for J; bases not matched to a gene: 6. The CDR3 is 15 residues long. CDR3: CASSFRDRAGYGYTF. The CDR3 region has the DNA TGTGCCAGCAGCTTTCGGGACAGGGCAGGCTATGGCTACACCTTC.

This CDR3 is CASSPPQGNILLYGYTF. The CDR3 bases are TGTGCCAGCTCACCACCTCAAGGCAACATCCTCCTCTATGGCTACACCTTC. This sequence joins TRBV18 and TRBJ1-2, with D unresolved. The CDR3 has 17 amino acids. Germline CDR1 is KGHSH and CDR2 is LQKENI. The germline V and J ends were trimmed by 0 bases and 4 bases, with 18 bases remaining between them.

The chain employs TRBV6-5 and TRBJ1-2; no clear D. The CDR3 is 13 amino acids. The V gene lost 6 bases and the J gene lost 8 bases, with 16 bases spanning the gap. Germline CDR1 and CDR2: MNHEY and SVGAGI. The CDR3 region is CASRPGEDWGYTF. The CDR3 nucleotides read TGTGCCAGCAGACCGGGAGAGGATTGGGGCTACACCTTC.

The chain couples TRBV29-1 to TRBJ1-4; no definite D call. V lost 3 bases and J lost 3, with 8 bases in between. The CDR3 sequence is 13 residues long. CDR1 is SQVTM and CDR2 is ANQGSEA in the germline V gene. The CDR3 DNA sequence: TGCAGCGTTGAGAGGGCGCCTAATGAAAAACTGTTTTTT. Protein product: CSVERAPNEKLFF. The full variable domain, in which reference TRBV29-1 and TRBJ1-4 provide the parts outside the CDR3, is SAVISQKPSRDICQRGTSLTIQCQVDSQVTMMFWYRQQPGQSLTLIATANQGSEATYESGFVIDKFPISRPNLTFSTLTVSNMSPEDSSIYLCSVERAPNEKLFFGSGTQLSVL.

The chain links TRBV7-8 to TRBJ1-1, with TRBD1 as a possible D gene (5 bases). V was shortened by 0 bases and J by 1 base, with 9 bases between the two germline ends. Germline V gives CDR1 SGHVS, CDR2 FQNEAQ. CDR3 length equals 15 residues. CDR3 loop: CASSLAGVGNTEAFF. CDR3 nucleotide sequence: TGTGCCAGCAGCTTAGCAGGGGTTGGGAACACTGAAGCTTTCTTT.

The CDR3 loop is CASSLTGALGNEKLFF. CDR3 bases: TGCGCCAGCAGCTTGACAGGGGCGCTGGGGAATGAAAAACTGTTTTTT. This chain connects TRBV5-1 to TRBJ1-4, with 7 nucleotides matching TRBD1. The V gene end was trimmed by 1 base and the J gene end by 5 bases; junction bases not matched to a gene: 8. Germline CDR1 reads SGHRS; CDR2 reads YFSETQ. CDR3 length: 16 residues.

V is TRBV5-1 and J is TRBJ2-7; perhaps TRBD2 as D (6 bases). Trimming removed 0 bases from V and 3 bases from J, with 16 bases in between. In germline, CDR1 is SGHRS, CDR2 YFSETQ. The CDR3 runs to 16 residues. CDR3 sequence: CASSLGATSLVYEQYF. DNA for the CDR3: TGCGCCAGCAGCTTGGGGGCCACTAGCTTAGTCTACGAGCAGTACTTC. The variable domain in full, completed from reference TRBV5-1 and TRBJ2-7, reads KAGVTQTPRYLIKTRGQQVTLSCSPISGHRSVSWYQQTPGQGLQFLFEYFSETQRNKGNFPGRFSGRQFSNSRSEMNVSTLELGDSALYLCASSLGATSLVYEQYFGPGTRLTVT.